This is a list of T cell receptor beta chains from one sample in a study of lymphopenia after photon versus proton radiotherapy. Assay used: immunoSEQ multiplex PCR; TCRdb lists only in-frame clones, some missing. Seen here are approximately 160,000 clones, more than 85% observed once, and the top ten hold around 5%. The sample here was peripheral blood, taken from a patient treated with photon-based radiotherapy. The receptors derive from a man aged 45-65 years with gastric cancer. CDR3s include the opening cysteine and the closing phenylalanine or tryptophan. A D gene is named only where the DNA matches it firmly. A clone size is listed for some rows: how often the clone was seen (once, few, many), or a class if it is expanded.

TRBV4-2	.	TRBJ1-4	.	TGTGCCAGCAGCCAAGGTTTGCCCTGGGGGCCAACTAATGAAAAACTGTTTTTT	CASSQGLPWGPTNEKLFF
TRBV27	.	TRBJ2-1	TRBD1	TGTGCCAGCAGAGCGCGCGGGACAGGGGGCGGGAATGAGCAGTTCTTC	CASRARGTGGGNEQFF
TRBV19	.	TRBJ1-1	.	TGTGCCAGTAGTATAGGTGGGGGGCACACTGAAGCTTTCTTT	CASSIGGGHTEAFF
TRBV5-1	once	TRBJ2-5	.	TGCGCCAGCAGCCCGGACGGGGCGACGGAGACCCAGTACTTC	CASSPDGATETQYF
TRBV6-5	.	TRBJ2-7	TRBD1	TGTGCCAGCAGTTACTCAACAGGGGTCCCTTCCTACGAGCAGTACTTC	CASSYSTGVPSYEQYF
TRBV29-1	.	TRBJ2-1	.	TGCAGCGTTGACGGAACTAACAATGAGCAGTTCTTC	CSVDGTNNEQFF
TRBV11-2	.	TRBJ2-7	TRBD2	TGTGCCAGCAGCCACGGACTAGCGGGAAACTACGAGCAGTACTTC	CASSHGLAGNYEQYF
TRBV19	.	TRBJ2-1	TRBD2	TGTGCCAGTAGTATCAGTCTAGCGGGAGGGTTGGGTAACAATGAGCAGTTCTTC	CASSISLAGGLGNNEQFF
TRBV2	.	TRBJ2-5	TRBD2	TGTGCCAGCGCCCGACTAGCGGGATTCCAAGAGACCCAGTACTTC	CASARLAGFQETQYF
TRBV28	.	TRBJ1-3	.	TGTGCCAGCAGTTTTTATCAGGGAAACACCATATATTTT	CASSFYQGNTIYF
TRBV6-5	.	TRBJ2-1	.	TGTGCCAGCAGTTACTCTATAGGGGCCCCCGATGAGCAGTTCTTC	CASSYSIGAPDEQFF
TRBV19	.	TRBJ1-2	.	TGTGCCAGCCAGATTTCGTCAGCTTATATTGGGGGCTACACCTTC	CASQISSAYIGGYTF
TRBV15	.	TRBJ1-5	TRBD1	TGTGCCACCAGCAGAGATACAGGGGGGAATCAGCCCCAGCATTTT	CATSRDTGGNQPQHF
TRBV6-9	.	TRBJ2-3	TRBD1	TGTGCCGGGCTCCGGGACAGCGGCACAGATACGCAGTATTTT	CAGLRDSGTDTQYF
TRBV18	.	TRBJ2-3	.	TGTGCCAGCTCACCCGGGGTTCTAGCCACAGATACGCAGTATTTT	CASSPGVLATDTQYF
TRBV6-5	.	TRBJ1-1	.	TGTGCCAGCAGTTACTTGCCAGGGAGGTCAAACACTGAAGCTTTCTTT	CASSYLPGRSNTEAFF
TRBV4-1	.	TRBJ1-5	.	TGCGCCAGCAGCCAAGATGCCCGCGTGGGGCTAATCGGGAGCAATCAGCCCCAGCATTTT	CASSQDARVGLIGSNQPQHF
TRBV4-2	.	TRBJ2-7	.	TGTGCCAGCAGCCAAGATTTCGGTTCCTACGAGCAGTACTTC	CASSQDFGSYEQYF
TRBV7-9	.	TRBJ2-3	TRBD2	TGTGCCAGCAGCATCGGGACTAGCGGGACCCCAGATACGCAGTATTTT	CASSIGTSGTPDTQYF
TRBV18	once	TRBJ1-3	.	TGTGCCAGCTCACTCCCAGGGACCCCAAGCGACACCATATATTTT	CASSLPGTPSDTIYF
TRBV30	.	TRBJ2-7	TRBD1	TGTGCCTGGAGTTCGGACAGGTACGAGCAGTACTTC	CAWSSDRYEQYF
TRBV5-5	.	TRBJ1-5	.	TGTGCCAGCAGCTTGGCCGGTAAGGATCAGCCCCAGCATTTT	CASSLAGKDQPQHF
TRBV29-1	.	TRBJ1-2	.	TGCAGCGTTGAAGATCCCCGCCGGCGGTCGGATGGCTACACCTTC	CSVEDPRRRSDGYTF
TRBV2	.	TRBJ2-4	TRBD2	TGTGCCAGCAGTGGCTTTCTGCCTAGCGGGAGTGGGGAAAACATTCAGTACTTC	CASSGFLPSGSGENIQYF
TRBV5-1	.	TRBJ2-7	TRBD1	TGCGCCAGCTCCCGGGACAGGGACTACGAGCAGTACTTC	CASSRDRDYEQYF
TRBV6-1	.	TRBJ2-7	TRBD2	TGTGCCAGCAGTGACAGGGGACTAGCGGAGAGCTCCTACGAGCAGTACTTC	CASSDRGLAESSYEQYF
TRBV29-1	.	TRBJ2-1	TRBD1	TGCAGCGTCCGGGACAGGGGGACCTACAATGAGCAGTTCTTC	CSVRDRGTYNEQFF
TRBV30	.	TRBJ1-4	.	TGTGCCTGGAGGTGGTCCGGGGCGGCAACTAATGAAAAACTGTTTTTT	CAWRWSGAATNEKLFF
TRBV7-2	.	TRBJ2-7	TRBD2	TGTGCCAGCAGCCCGACTAGCGGGAGGTACGAGCAGTACTTC	CASSPTSGRYEQYF
TRBV9	.	TRBJ2-7	.	TGTGCCAGCAGCGTCGAAGCGGGACAATACGAGCAGTACTTC	CASSVEAGQYEQYF
TRBV7-9	few	TRBJ2-2	.	TGTGCCAGCAGCTTAGGGAGTACCGGGGAGCTGTTTTTT	CASSLGSTGELFF
TRBV14	.	TRBJ2-7	TRBD1	TGTGCCAGCAGCCGTAGACAGGGGTCCTACGAGCAGTACTTC	CASSRRQGSYEQYF
TRBV2	.	TRBJ2-7	.	TGTGCCAGCCGAGGAACCCCAGGGGACGAGCAGTACTTC	CASRGTPGDEQYF
TRBV5-4	few	TRBJ2-6	.	TGTGCCAGCAGCCCCGGGCACTCTGGGGCCAACGTCCTGACTTTC	CASSPGHSGANVLTF
TRBV5-6	.	TRBJ2-5	.	TGTGCCAGCAGCTTGCCTCAAGAGACCCAGTACTTC	CASSLPQETQYF
TRBV18	.	TRBJ1-1	.	TGTGCCAGCTCACCATGGGGGGTCCCCACTCACACTGAAGCTTTCTTT	CASSPWGVPTHTEAFF
TRBV7-2	.	TRBJ1-2	TRBD1	TGTGCCAGCAGCTTATTCGGACAGGGGGCCCATCAGGGGGGCTACACCTTC	CASSLFGQGAHQGGYTF
TRBV5-4	.	TRBJ2-1	TRBD2	TGTGCCAGCAGCTTGGACGGCGGGAGCCCCTACAATGAGCAGTTCTTC	CASSLDGGSPYNEQFF
TRBV4-1	.	TRBJ2-2	.	TGCGCCAGCAGCCGAGGGGTGGGAGCGAACACCGGGGAGCTGTTTTTT	CASSRGVGANTGELFF
TRBV7-9	.	TRBJ2-7	.	TGTGCCAGCAGCCCGCGGGGCAGAGAGGCGGGGGAGCAGTACTTC	CASSPRGREAGEQYF
TRBV4-1	.	TRBJ2-1	TRBD2	TGCGCCAGCGGCGGGACTAGCGGACTCTACAATGAGCAGTTCTTC	CASGGTSGLYNEQFF
TRBV6-1	.	TRBJ1-5	.	TGTGCCAGCAGTGAAGATGGGTATACTAGCAATCAGCCCCAGCATTTT	CASSEDGYTSNQPQHF
TRBV5-6	.	TRBJ1-2	TRBD1	TGTGCCAGCGGGGATACAGGGGGCGGGTACTATGGCTACACCTTC	CASGDTGGGYYGYTF
TRBV7-9	.	TRBJ1-1	.	TGTGCCAGCAGCTCGGGGAAGGGTCCTGAAGCTTTCTTT	CASSSGKGPEAFF
TRBV2	.	TRBJ2-5	.	TGTGCCAGCGGGCCATACGTTCAAGAGACCCAGTACTTC	CASGPYVQETQYF
TRBV5-8	.	TRBJ2-7	.	TGTGCCAGCAGCCGGAGGGGGAGGGAAGGGCAGTACTTC	CASSRRGREGQYF
TRBV5-4	.	TRBJ1-2	.	TGTGCCAGCAGCTTGGGACAGACGATTAACTATGGCTACACCTTC	CASSLGQTINYGYTF
TRBV27	.	TRBJ1-4	TRBD1	TGTGCCAGCAGTCCCCGGGACAGGGGGAAGTCTAATGAAAAACTGTTTTTT	CASSPRDRGKSNEKLFF
TRBV10-3	.	TRBJ2-1	TRBD1	TGTGCCATGACGGGACAGGGATCCGATGAGCAGTTCTTC	CAMTGQGSDEQFF
TRBV2	.	TRBJ2-1	.	TGTGCCAGCAAGGTCGGGCAGGGATGGGGCAATGAGCAGTTCTTC	CASKVGQGWGNEQFF